This is a list of T cell receptor beta chains from one sample in a study of T cell repertoires in cytomegalovirus infection. MiXCR, run by TCRdb on the reads, gives a single entry per CDR3 protein. Found here are more than 650,000 distinct CDR3 sequences, approximately 34% of them singletons; the top ten hold roughly 2.8%. The sample taken for sequencing was PBMCs. Receptor source: a human donor in good health (CMV status not recorded). Some clones in this sample may be carry-over from other donors' samples. Both conserved end residues are trimmed from each CDR3. The D gene is left open where the match is weak.

D gene | V gene | CDR3 protein
TRBD2 | TRBV30 | AWSVRRELARITDTQY
NA | TRBV10-2 | ASSETGGDTEAF
TRBD1 | TRBV29-1 | SVESGQGNYGYT
TRBD2 | TRBV7-2 | ASSQLAGFFVDTQY
NA | TRBV7-6 | ASSFSWGSTRSSYNEQF
NA | TRBV30 | AWSASPLAGIGDEQF
NA | TRBV6-8 | ASRIGGPAGQPQH
NA | TRBV29-1 | SGPGVGTEAF
NA | TRBV2 | ASSEARSGETQY
NA | TRBV15 | ATSANSVYEQY
NA | TRBV15 | ATSRVRGTVYGYT
NA | TRBV7-8 | ASSLAPTTSYEQY
NA | TRBV12-3/TRBV12-4 | ASDRGGGRQY
NA | TRBV28 | ASSHIYEQY
NA | TRBV27 | ASSDGGPHGYT
TRBD1 | TRBV7-6 | ASSPRGQGSYEQY
NA | TRBV7-6 | ASSLVGSHEQY
TRBD1 | TRBV7-2 | ASQPTGASSYNEQF
TRBD1 | TRBV27 | ASSTRQGAGEQY